Each of the 2 T cell receptor beta chains below was sequenced from the same sample in a study of blood T cell repertoires in COVID-19 (dated by TCRdb to 2019 to 2021). The library relied on the immunoSEQ multiplex PCR assay. TCRdb obtained this table from immuneACCESS and retained in-frame rearrangements with V and J assigned. These tables miss some clones; where compared with another copy, unresolved V genes account for less than half of the shortfall, and the remainder is unexplained. The sample table records roughly 150,000 clones; roughly three quarters of these occur just once. The ten top clones hold around 5.5% of the sample. Sequenced sample: PBMCs or T cells enriched from blood (not recorded which). These receptors were collected from a woman aged 45-59 years who had recovered from COVID-19.

The chain is built from TRBV2 and TRBJ1-5, with TRBD1 identical over 8 bases. The length of the CDR3 is 15 residues. J gave up 7 bases and V 3 bases, and 8 bases lay outside the gene matches. Per the germline V gene, CDR1 is SNHLY and CDR2 is FYNNEI. The CDR3 protein is CASSDYDRGGQPQHF. The DNA for the CDR3 is TGTGCCAGCAGTGACTATGACAGGGGCGGCCAGCCCCAGCATTTT.

There are a few counts of this clone. The gene calls are TRBV18 and TRBJ1-2, with 11 bases aligning to TRBD1. CDR1 and CDR2 from the germline V gene are KGHSH and LQKENI. CDR3 length equals 15 residues. V shed 2 bases, J shed 4 bases, and the junction held 3 bases outside the gene matches. The CDR3 nucleotides are TGTGCCAGCTCACCAGGGACAGGGGGAATCTATGGCTACACCTTC. Residues: CASSPGTGGIYGYTF.